These 22 T cell receptor beta chains were all obtained from the same sample, sequenced in a study of T-cell reconstitution after alpha-beta-depleted transplantation in children. A library of TCRbeta sequences, prepared with unique molecular identifiers, was generated. TCRdb reprocessed the PCR reads via MiXCR and lists one record per CDR3 protein. The table records about 580,000 distinct CDR3 sequences, around 23% of them present only once. The material sequenced was PBMCs, mostly from graft donor cells, taken 360 days after TCRalphabeta/CD19-depleted stem cell transplant. Source of these receptors: a boy under two years old who had a stem cell transplant for acute myeloid leukemia, so the T cells may come from the graft donor.

The chain couples TRBV2 to TRBJ1-1; D remains ambiguous. The CDR3 sequence is 11 residues long. The germline gives CDR1 SNHLY, CDR2 FYNNEI. Trimming left V 5 bases short and J 11 bases short, with 12 bases between. The CDR3 bases are TGTGCCAGCAGTCGGAACGGTGAGGCTTTCTTT. Encoded protein: CASSRNGEAFF.

The chain uses TRBV4-3 and TRBJ2-2; maybe TRBD2 (5 bases). The CDR3 has 16 residues. Germline V gene lookup returns CDR1 LGHNA and CDR2 YSLEER. The ends were cut back, 1 base at V and 7 bases at J, with 16 bases in the middle. CDR3 DNA sequence: TGCGCCAGCAGCCAAGGCCCGCTCGGGGATTACGGGGAGCTGTTTTTT. This encodes CASSQGPLGDYGELFF.

There are many counts of this clonotype. This chain uses TRBV20-1 with TRBJ2-1, with D perhaps matching TRBD1 or TRBD2 (5 bases each). The CDR3 extends over 16 amino acids. CDR1 is DFQATT, CDR2 SNEGSKA, per germline (reference sequence). V lost 1 base and J 0 bases, leaving 13 bases between the germline ends. The CDR3 sequence: CSARATGPTSYNEQFF. CDR3 in DNA: TGCAGTGCTAGAGCTACGGGACCCACCTCCTACAATGAGCAGTTCTTC.

The sample holds many counts of this clonotype. The J gene is TRBJ1-4, the V gene TRBV4-3; the D gene is possibly TRBD1 (5 bases). Germline V gene lookup returns CDR1 LGHNA and CDR2 YSLEER. The CDR3 length is 16 residues. Between the trimmed V and J ends, which lost 7 bases and 5 bases, there was a span of 20 bases. Here the CDR3 DNA reads TGCGCCAGCACCCCAACCGAGTGGGGGTACAATGAAAAACTGTTTTTT. Amino acids: CASTPTEWGYNEKLFF.

This clonotype has just a few counts. The V gene is TRBV12-3 or TRBV12-4, the J gene TRBJ1-2; unclear D gene. The CDR3 is made up of 11 amino acids. Trimming removed 7 bases from V and 8 bases from J, with 11 bases in between. The CDR3 bases are TGTGCCAGCACCCTAGGGTTCGGCTACACCTTC. It specifies CASTLGFGYTF.

V and J are TRBV4-3 and TRBJ2-1; possible D gene TRBD1, 6 bases. With 1 base removed from V and 6 bases from J, the gap between germline ends came to 13 bases. The CDR3 runs to 15 residues. Germline V gives CDR1 LGHNA, CDR2 YSLEER. CDR3 in DNA: TGCGCCAGCAGCCAAGGGGACCGGGACATCAATGAGCAGTTCTTC. As protein: CASSQGDRDINEQFF.

The chain links TRBV5-1 to TRBJ2-7; the match to TRBD1 covers 8 bases. This CDR3 has 15 amino acids. Trimming removed 4 bases from V and 3 bases from J; junction bases left unmatched: 9. Germline V gene sequence: CDR1 SGHRS, CDR2 YFSETQ. The CDR3 is CASSVRTGLGYEQYF. As DNA, the CDR3 is TGCGCCAGCAGCGTAAGGACAGGGCTTGGCTACGAGCAGTACTTC. Looking up the rest from reference TRBV5-1 and TRBJ2-7 gives the full variable domain: KAGVTQTPRYLIKTRGQQVTLSCSPISGHRSVSWYQQTPGQGLQFLFEYFSETQRNKGNFPGRFSGRQFSNSRSEMNVSTLELGDSALYLCASSVRTGLGYEQYFGPGTRLTVT.

The chain employs TRBV24-1 and TRBJ2-2; TRBD2 is a possible D gene (5 bases). The CDR3 runs to 18 residues. Germline V gene data show CDR1 as KGHDR and CDR2 as SFDVKD. The V end was cut by 4 bases, the J end by 1 base, with 18 bases between. This CDR3 is CATSDLRFSGLNTGELFF. Here the CDR3 DNA reads TGTGCCACCAGTGACCTACGTTTTTCGGGGTTGAACACCGGGGAGCTGTTTTTT.

V usage is TRBV6-5 and J usage is TRBJ1-4; TRBD1 matches 7 bases. The V gene's germline CDR1 is MNHEY and CDR2 SVGAGI. The length of the CDR3 is 15 residues. Germline trimming cut 2 bases from V and 5 bases from J; bases unmatched to any gene: 5. The CDR3 reads CASSYGGQPNEKLFF. The DNA for the CDR3 is TGTGCCAGCAGTTACGGGGGACAGCCGAATGAAAAACTGTTTTTT.

This clonotype appeared a few times. The chain uses TRBV6-5 and TRBJ2-3, with 9 bases lining up with TRBD1. Germline lookup yields CDR1 MNHEY and CDR2 SVGAGI. V lost 7 bases and J lost 6; bases outside the gene matches: 14. This CDR3 is 16 amino acids long. CDR3 nucleotide sequence: TGTGCCAGCACCAAAAAGAACAGGGGGCTCGGGGATACGCAGTATTTT. Amino acid sequence: CASTKKNRGLGDTQYF.

This clonotype was counted only a few times. V gene TRBV12-3 or TRBV12-4 combines with J gene TRBJ2-5; D is possibly TRBD2 (5 bases). CDR3 size: 14 residues. Trimming pared 3 bases from V and 5 bases from J, leaving 13 bases between. In DNA form, the CDR3 reads TGTGCCAGCAGTTTTGGGCACTGGGAGGAGACCCAGTACTTC. As protein: CASSFGHWEETQYF.

This clonotype came up many times. The chain carries TRBV6-1 and TRBJ1-1; no definite D call. The CDR3 has 14 amino acids. V gave up 9 bases and J gave up 1 base, with 15 bases separating them. In germline, CDR1 is MNHNS, CDR2 SASEGT. This CDR3 is CASSRALGNTEAFF. The CDR3 DNA follows: TGTGCCAGTAGCCGGGCCCTGGGGAACACTGAAGCTTTCTTT.

V is TRBV12-3 or TRBV12-4 and J is TRBJ2-5, with 7 bases that match TRBD1. CDR3 size: 15 residues. Trimming cost V 5 bases and J 2 bases; bases outside gene matches: 8. CDR3: CASSIRQGWQETQYF. The CDR3 DNA follows: TGTGCCAGCAGTATTAGACAGGGCTGGCAAGAGACCCAGTACTTC.

The gene calls are TRBV28 and TRBJ2-1; the match to TRBD2 covers 8 bases. The CDR3 sequence is 14 residues long. Germline loops: CDR1 MDHEN, CDR2 SYDVKM. Losses at the gene ends were 7 bases for V and 7 bases for J; bases not matched to a gene: 9. The CDR3 sequence is CASTRGGLFNEQFF. The CDR3 DNA reads as TGTGCCAGCACACGGGGGGGCCTTTTTAATGAGCAGTTCTTC.

This clonotype occurred a few times. The rearrangement uses TRBV7-2 and TRBJ2-7; 8 nucleotides match TRBD2. This CDR3 region has 16 residues. V shed 1 base, J shed 4 bases, and the junction held 9 bases outside the gene matches. In germline, CDR1 is SGHTA, CDR2 FQGNSA. The CDR3 DNA sequence: TGTGCCAGCAGCTTAGGTGACGGGGGGGCCAGGTACGAGCAGTACTTC. Translated, it gives CASSLGDGGARYEQYF.

The rearrangement joins TRBV19 to TRBJ2-4; D is ambiguous. This CDR3 contains 12 residues. Per germline, CDR1 LNHDA and CDR2 SQIVND (reference sequence). The ends were cut back, 3 bases at V and 4 bases at J, with 4 bases in the middle. In DNA, the CDR3 is TGTGCCAGTAGTATCAAAAAAAACATTCAGTACTTC. Translated, it gives CASSIKKNIQYF.

Only a few counts were recorded for this clonotype. The J gene is TRBJ2-3, the V gene TRBV25-1; D may match TRBD1 or TRBD2 (5 bases each). CDR1 and CDR2 from the germline V gene are MGHDK and SYGVNS. Trimming took 0 bases from V and 0 from J, leaving 19 bases between them. The CDR3 runs to 19 residues. In nucleotides, the CDR3 is TGTGCCAGCAGTGAATATTCGGGGACGTCTAGGGGTAGCACAGATACGCAGTATTTT. Translated: CASSEYSGTSRGSTDTQYF.

The chain links TRBV7-6 to TRBJ2-5, with TRBD2 matching over 8 bases. The CDR3 covers 16 residues. In germline, CDR1 is SGHVS, CDR2 FNYEAQ. Unmatched junction bases numbered 4, after V lost 1 base and J lost 0 bases. The CDR3 is CASSLVAGLYQETQYF. Here the CDR3 DNA reads TGTGCCAGCAGCTTAGTAGCGGGGCTGTACCAAGAGACCCAGTACTTC.

J is TRBJ2-7 and V is TRBV11-2; 16 nucleotides match TRBD2. CDR1 SGHAT and CDR2 FQNNGV come from the germline V gene. The CDR3 totals 18 residues. V shed 5 bases and J 5 bases; nucleotides not matched to a gene: 12. The CDR3 is CASSEPGTSGGALDEQYF. The CDR3 DNA reads TGTGCCAGCAGCGAACCCGGGACTAGCGGGGGGGCCCTTGACGAGCAGTACTTC.

Ten or more counts support this clonotype. V gene TRBV2 combines with J gene TRBJ2-1; TRBD2 aligns across 7 bases. V gave up 6 bases and J gave up 6 bases; unmatched junction bases: 2. This CDR3 is built from 12 residues. CDR1 is SNHLY, CDR2 FYNNEI, per germline. The CDR3 DNA follows: TGTGCCAGCAGAGCGGGACTCAATGAGCAGTTCTTC. It yields the protein CASRAGLNEQFF.

This chain uses TRBV7-2 with TRBJ2-1, with D possibly being TRBD2 (5 bases). The germline CDR1 and CDR2 sequences are SGHTA and FQGNSA. V lost 2 bases and J 6 bases, leaving 14 bases between the germline ends. The CDR3 contains 15 residues. The CDR3 DNA reads as TGTGCCAGCAGCTTAATACCGGGAACGGGCAATGAGCAGTTCTTC. Translating gives CASSLIPGTGNEQFF.

This clonotype appeared a few times. V and J are TRBV5-5 and TRBJ2-1; 10 bases agree with TRBD2. Germline CDR1 SGHKS, CDR2 YYEKEE (reference sequence). CDR3 length equals 15 residues. The J segment lost 5 bases and the V segment lost 3 bases, leaving 5 bases of the junction unmatched. The CDR3 loop is CASSSGTSDNNEQFF. The CDR3 DNA reads as TGTGCCAGCAGCTCCGGGACTAGCGATAACAATGAGCAGTTCTTC. The full variable domain, rest sourced from reference TRBV5-5 and TRBJ2-1, is DAGVTQSPTHLIKTRGQQVTLRCSPISGHKSVSWYQQVLGQGPQFIFQYYEKEERGRGNFPDRFSARQFPNYSSELNVNALLLGDSALYLCASSSGTSDNNEQFFGPGTRLTVL.